This T cell receptor (beta chain) was retrieved from a study of T-cell reconstitution after alpha-beta-depleted transplantation in children. This sample's TCRbeta library carried unique molecular identifier barcodes. One entry per CDR3 protein, called by TCRdb with MiXCR from the PCR reads. This table holds around 370,000 distinct CDR3 sequences, around a tenth found once. In its sample, this clonotype was seen a few times. V lost 0 bases and J lost 4; bases outside the gene matches: 6. CDR3 length: 15 amino acids. Germline V gives CDR1 SGDLS, CDR2 YYNGEE. This clonotype was sampled from a human donor who donated a stem cell graft to a child with acute lymphoblastic leukemia. The source was PBMCs from the stem cell graft donor, collected from the stem cell graft. The chain combines TRBV9 with TRBJ1-1, with 7 bases matching TRBD1. The CDR3 coding sequence is TGTGCCAGCAGCGTAGGCCCCACAGGGGCCACTGAAGCTTTCTTT. This translates into CASSVGPTGATEAFF. Together with reference TRBV9 and TRBJ1-1, the CDR3 gives the full variable domain: DSGVTQTPKHLITATGQRVTLRCSPRSGDLSVYWYQQSLDQGLQFLIQYYNGEERAKGNILERFSAQQFPDLHSELNLSSLELGDSALYFCASSVGPTGATEAFFGQGTRLTVV.